Reported below is one TCR beta chain. In the source study's methods: Quantification of nucleated cells was approximated via reference gene primer amplification. Some clones are missing from TCRdb's copy, which holds only in-frame ones; the method was immunoSEQ multiplex PCR. The V and J calls and clone size come from that table; D and trimming were worked out from the DNA. The sample includes roughly 59,000 clones, about 81% of them seen just once. This sample was included in a study of blood T cell repertoires in COVID-19. Study information: Italy, Spain and the United States were the sources of the convalescent and acute COVID-19 samples. PBMCs, B-cell-depleted T cells, or T cells provided the cDNA or gDNA that made up the material.

This CDR3 spans 15 amino acids. Trimming cost V 3 bases and J 8 bases, with 17 bases left between them. CDR1 is SGHRS and CDR2 is YFSETQ in the germline V gene. The chain has TRBV5-1 and TRBJ1-4, with D perhaps TRBD1 (6 bases). The origin of this receptor is an elderly man with acute or convalescent COVID-19. The sample was peripheral blood. CDR3: CASSSQGREGEKLFF. The CDR3 DNA reads as TGCGCCAGCAGCTCACAGGGTCGGGAGGGCGAAAAACTGTTTTTT.